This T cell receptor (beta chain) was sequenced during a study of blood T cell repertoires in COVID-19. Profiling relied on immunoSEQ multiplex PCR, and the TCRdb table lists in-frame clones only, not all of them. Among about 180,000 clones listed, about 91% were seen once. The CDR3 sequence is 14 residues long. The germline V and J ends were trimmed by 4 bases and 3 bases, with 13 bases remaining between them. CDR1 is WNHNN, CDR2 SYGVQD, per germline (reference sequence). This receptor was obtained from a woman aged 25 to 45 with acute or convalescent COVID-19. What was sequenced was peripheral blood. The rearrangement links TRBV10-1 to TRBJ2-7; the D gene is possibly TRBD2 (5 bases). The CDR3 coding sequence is TGCGCCAGCAGTGTTGACTACCCTAACTACGAGCAGTACTTC. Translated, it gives CASSVDYPNYEQYF.